This entry concerns a single TCR beta chain. The data were obtained in a study of blood T cell repertoires in COVID-19. Study overall: Material from acute and convalescent COVID-19 was sourced from the United States, Italy and Spain. In each case, the material was cDNA or gDNA derived from T cells, B-cell-depleted T cells, or PBMCs.

Looked up from germline, CDR1 is MDHEN and CDR2 is SYDVKM. Trimming removed 5 bases from V and 3 bases from J, with 13 bases in between. This CDR3 comprises 14 residues. Per the authors' pipeline: Scientists estimated how many nucleated cells there were by amplifying reference gene primers. TCRdb's copy holds only in-frame clones and misses some; the assay was immunoSEQ multiplex PCR. That table supplies the V and J calls and clone size; D and trimming were determined from the DNA. Among approximately 170,000 clones listed, approximately 78% were seen once. Sequenced sample: peripheral blood. This chain uses TRBV28 with TRBJ1-1; weak D call: TRBD1 (6 bases). The TCR was taken from a human donor in a cohort sampled during active COVID-19. The CDR3 spells CASSAGQSYTEAFF. The CDR3 DNA sequence: TGTGCCAGCAGTGCAGGACAGTCGTACACTGAAGCTTTCTTT.